These 4 T cell receptor beta chains share one sample of origin, sequenced in a study of T cell repertoires in cytomegalovirus infection (dated by TCRdb to 2018 to 2020). Sequenced using an Illumina HiSeq 1500. TCRdb passed the public sequencing reads through fastp at Q25 and MiXCR, retaining productive beta sequences. Rows with one shared CDR3 protein collapse into an entry with the most common genes and DNA. The sample has 500,000 to 600,000 distinct CDR3 sequences on record, approximately 15% of them singletons. More than 20% of the sample comes from the top ten. The sequenced sample was CD8+ T cells from PBMCs. The receptor source for this set is a human donor in good health (CMV status not recorded). Some clones in this sample may be carry-over from other donors' samples.

The genes are TRBV28 and TRBJ2-2, with D tentatively TRBD1 or TRBD2 (7 bases each). This CDR3 contains 17 residues. V was clipped by 2 bases and J by 4 bases, with 17 bases between them. Germline assignment: CDR1 MDHEN and CDR2 SYDVKM. CDR3 bases: TGTGCCAGCAGTTTACCCCTCGCCAGGGGGGGCACCGGGGAGCTGTTTTTT. As protein: CASSLPLARGGTGELFF. Filled out from reference TRBV28 and TRBJ2-2, the complete variable domain reads DVKVTQSSRYLVKRTGEKVFLECVQDMDHENMFWYRQDPGLGLRLIYFSYDVKMKEKGDIPEGYSVSREKKERFSLILESASTNQTSMYLCASSLPLARGGTGELFFGEGSRLTVL.

This clonotype was seen more than once but under ten times. This rearrangement joins TRBV5-1 to TRBJ2-5; D remains unclear. The CDR3 spans 15 residues. Deletions cut 0 bases from V and 5 bases from J, with 14 bases between. Germline loops: CDR1 SGHRS, CDR2 YFSETQ. The CDR3 coding sequence is TGCGCCAGCAGCTTGGAAGGGTCGGTGGCGGAGACCCAGTACTTC. Protein: CASSLEGSVAETQYF.

This clonotype came up many times. The chain couples TRBV12-3 or TRBV12-4 to TRBJ2-7; D is perhaps TRBD1 (6 bases). This CDR3 region has 15 residues. Trimming shortened V by 6 bases and J by 6 bases, and 21 bases separated the two germline ends. The CDR3 nucleotides are TGTGCCAGCAGCCCCCCCCGGGACATAATAGGCGAGCAGTACTTC. Protein product: CASSPPRDIIGEQYF.

Ten or more counts support this clonotype. The chain couples TRBV7-9 to TRBJ1-3; D gene ambiguous. V was trimmed by 5 bases and J by 4 bases, leaving 18 bases between them. CDR1 is SEHNR and CDR2 is FQNEAQ in the germline V gene (reference sequence). The CDR3 sequence is 16 residues long. Here the CDR3 DNA reads TGTGCCAGCAGCGCAAGCGGAGAGCTCGGAGGAAACACCATATATTTT. Encoded protein: CASSASGELGGNTIYF.